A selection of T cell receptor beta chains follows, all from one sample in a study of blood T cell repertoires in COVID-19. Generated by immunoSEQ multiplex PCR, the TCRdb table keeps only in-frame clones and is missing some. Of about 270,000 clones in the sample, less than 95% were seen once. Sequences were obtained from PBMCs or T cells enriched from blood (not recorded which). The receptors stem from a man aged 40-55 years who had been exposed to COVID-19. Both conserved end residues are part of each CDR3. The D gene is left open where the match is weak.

CDR3: CASSQDFQGAREKLFF
DNA: TGTGCCAGCAGCCAAGATTTTCAGGGGGCGAGGGAAAAACTGTTTTTT
V: TRBV3-1/TRBV3-2
J: TRBJ1-4
D: TRBD1

CDR3: CASSGGSSGNTIYF
DNA: TGTGCCAGTAGCGGCGGGAGCTCTGGAAACACCATATATTTT
V: TRBV19
J: TRBJ1-3
D: -

CDR3: CASSYLTINQPQHF
DNA: TGTGCCAGCAGTTATCTTACTATTAATCAGCCCCAGCATTTT
V: TRBV6-2/TRBV6-3
J: TRBJ1-5
D: -

CDR3: CASSLGGGQPQHF
DNA: TGTGCCAGCAGTTTAGGGGGGGGACAGCCCCAGCATTTT
V: TRBV12-3/TRBV12-4
J: TRBJ1-5
D: -

CDR3: CATSGLLAGEGENEQFF
DNA: TGTGCCACCAGTGGCTTATTAGCGGGAGAGGGGGAAAATGAGCAGTTCTTC
V: TRBV24-1
J: TRBJ2-1
D: TRBD2

CDR3: CASNSGIGGYTF
DNA: TGTGCCAGTAACTCAGGGATAGGCGGCTACACCTTC
V: TRBV19
J: TRBJ1-2
D: -

CDR3: CASRRRQGSPSYTF
DNA: TGTGCCAGCAGGCGGAGACAGGGTTCTCCCAGCTACACCTTC
V: TRBV13
J: TRBJ1-2
D: TRBD1

CDR3: CASSPLAGGPDTQYF
DNA: TGTGCCAGTAGTCCGCTAGCGGGAGGACCAGATACGCAGTATTTT
V: TRBV19
J: TRBJ2-3
D: TRBD2

CDR3: CASSQLLAGTIYEQYF
DNA: TGCGCCAGCAGCCAACTCCTAGCGGGAACTATCTACGAGCAGTACTTC
V: TRBV4-1
J: TRBJ2-7
D: TRBD2

CDR3: CASSVASGGTEAFF
DNA: TGTGCCAGCAGCGTAGCTTCGGGGGGCACTGAAGCTTTCTTT
V: TRBV9
J: TRBJ1-1
D: -